The 9 T cell receptor beta chains listed next were all sequenced from one sample in a study of beta chain features in type 1 diabetes (dated by TCRdb to the late 2010s). General findings and caveats noted by the study authors: Type 1 diabetes patients showed a moderate but significant shortening of TCRB CDR3 length in all four CD4+ subsets.

These receptors' targets are unknown. Libraries were made using the immunoSEQ multiplex PCR assay. The High Capacity cDNA Reverse Transcription Kit was used to reverse transcribe all of the isolated RNA, meaning that expressed TCRB transcripts were what got sequenced. Drawn from immuneACCESS, this table holds only the in-frame rearrangements with V and J called that TCRdb kept. Clones are partly lost; checked studies trace under half to an unresolved V gene and leave the rest unexplained. The sample table shows about 340,000 clones, and approximately 13% are seen once. The top ten constitute 0.015% of the sample. The specimen was naive CD4+ T cells from blood. This specimen's cell subset or site label, per the study, means: true naive CD4+ T cells. Receptors originate from a woman aged 18-29 years with type 1 diabetes.

This clone was seen only a few times. V is TRBV6-5 and J is TRBJ2-5; 9 bases map to TRBD2. The ends lost 6 bases at V and 3 bases at J; junction bases unmatched: 8. This CDR3 spans 15 amino acids. Germline CDR1 MNHEY, CDR2 SVGAGI. The CDR3 sequence: CASSPMTSGEETQYF. As DNA, the CDR3 is TGTGCCAGCAGCCCAATGACTAGCGGAGAAGAGACCCAGTACTTC.

This clone turned up a few times. The chain joins TRBV6-5 to TRBJ2-7, with 10 positions matching TRBD2. The CDR3 length is 15 residues. CDR1 and CDR2 from the germline V gene are MNHEY and SVGAGI. With 0 bases clipped from V and 8 bases from J, the junction kept 7 bases outside the gene matches. This chain's CDR3 is CASSYSSLAGAKQYV. As DNA, the CDR3 is TGTGCCAGCAGTTACTCCTCTCTAGCGGGAGCCAAGCAGTACGTC.

J is TRBJ1-2 and V is TRBV14, with 8 bases matching TRBD1. This CDR3 has 15 amino acids. The ends lost 1 base at V and 8 bases at J; junction bases unmatched: 9. Per the germline V gene, CDR1 is SGHDN and CDR2 is FVKESK. DNA for the CDR3: TGTGCCAGCAGCCAAGTAGGGCAGGGGGCGAGGGGCTACACCTTC. Translated, it gives CASSQVGQGARGYTF.

There are a few counts of this clone. The CDR3 bases are TGTGCCTGCGACCGTTTGGGACAGGGGACAGATACGCAGTATTTT. Amino acid sequence: CACDRLGQGTDTQYF. This rearrangement joins TRBV30 to TRBJ2-3; 10 nucleotides line up with TRBD1. The CDR3 has 15 residues. Losses at the gene ends were 6 bases for V and 3 bases for J; bases not matched to a gene: 9. The germline CDR1 and CDR2 sequences are GTSNPN and SVGIG (reference sequence).

The V and J genes are TRBV2 and TRBJ2-5; D remains unclear. Germline loops: CDR1 SNHLY, CDR2 FYNNEI. The CDR3 runs to 12 residues. Trimming removed 1 base from V and 7 bases from J, with 7 bases in between. The CDR3 DNA follows: TGTGCCAGCAGTGAAGATCCGGGGACCCAGTACTTC. Its protein is CASSEDPGTQYF. The full variable domain, rest sourced from reference TRBV2 and TRBJ2-5, is EPEVTQTPSHQVTQMGQEVILRCVPISNHLYFYWYRQILGQKVEFLVSFYNNEISEKSEIFDDQFSVERPDGSNFTLKIRSTKLEDSAMYFCASSEDPGTQYFGPGTRLLVL.

This clone was observed a handful of times. This chain links TRBV19 with TRBJ2-1; TRBD1 agrees at 7 bases. Germline values: CDR1 LNHDA, CDR2 SQIVND (reference sequence). V shed 0 bases and J 4 bases; nucleotides not matched to a gene: 15. CDR3 length: 19 amino acids. The CDR3 sequence is CASSIDLGVRADRYNEQFF. For the CDR3, the DNA is TGTGCCAGTAGTATAGATCTTGGGGTAAGGGCGGACAGGTACAATGAGCAGTTCTTC. The full variable domain, in which reference TRBV19 and TRBJ2-1 provide the parts outside the CDR3, is DGGITQSPKYLFRKEGQNVTLSCEQNLNHDAMYWYRQDPGQGLRLIYYSQIVNDFQKGDIAEGYSVSREKKESFPLTVTSAQKNPTAFYLCASSIDLGVRADRYNEQFFGPGTRLTVL.

The V and J genes are TRBV5-1 and TRBJ2-1, with D hard to call. The CDR3 consists of 15 residues. Germline CDR1 SGHRS, CDR2 YFSETQ. Trimming cost V 3 bases and J 0 bases, with 10 bases left between them. The DNA of the CDR3 is TGCGCCAGCAGCTACAGTTTGAGCTCCTACAATGAGCAGTTCTTC. Translating it yields CASSYSLSSYNEQFF.

This clone was counted a few times. The chain couples TRBV7-9 to TRBJ2-5, with 13 bases that match TRBD2. Trimming at V came to 1 base and at J to 5 bases, leaving 4 bases not matched to a gene. This CDR3 contains 16 residues. Per germline, CDR1 SEHNR and CDR2 FQNEAQ (reference sequence). The CDR3 reads CASSLGTSGSFETQYF. CDR3 bases: TGTGCCAGCAGCTTAGGGACTAGCGGGAGTTTCGAGACCCAGTACTTC.

The genes are TRBV5-4 and TRBJ1-2, with 7 bases matching TRBD1. Per germline, CDR1 SGHNT and CDR2 YYREEE (reference sequence). The CDR3 consists of 14 residues. Trimming cost V 5 bases and J 6 bases; bases outside gene matches: 10. The CDR3 sequence: CASRQMGTVNGYTF. The DNA for the CDR3 is TGTGCCAGCAGACAAATGGGGACAGTCAATGGCTACACCTTC.